This entry concerns a single T cell receptor beta chain. The source of the sample is a study of blood T cell repertoires in COVID-19. V lost 6 bases and J lost 4; bases outside the gene matches: 18. The CDR3 has 17 amino acids. Germline V gene lookup returns CDR1 SQVTM and CDR2 ANQGSEA. Per the original data handling: Reference gene primer amplification yielded estimated nucleated cell counts. The method was immunoSEQ multiplex PCR; TCRdb's version includes in-frame clones alone and lacks a portion of them. The V and J calls and clone size are taken from that table; D and trimming were inferred from the DNA. The table shows about 340,000 clones, with around 90% occurring only once.

The material sequenced was PBMCs or T cells enriched from blood (not recorded which). The TCR originated in a woman in her thirties who had recovered from COVID-19. This chain joins TRBV29-1 and TRBJ1-2; 9 nucleotides match TRBD1. This CDR3 reads CSVGPTKQGAQGYGYTF. For the CDR3, the DNA is TGCAGCGTCGGCCCTACGAAACAGGGGGCGCAGGGCTATGGCTACACCTTC.